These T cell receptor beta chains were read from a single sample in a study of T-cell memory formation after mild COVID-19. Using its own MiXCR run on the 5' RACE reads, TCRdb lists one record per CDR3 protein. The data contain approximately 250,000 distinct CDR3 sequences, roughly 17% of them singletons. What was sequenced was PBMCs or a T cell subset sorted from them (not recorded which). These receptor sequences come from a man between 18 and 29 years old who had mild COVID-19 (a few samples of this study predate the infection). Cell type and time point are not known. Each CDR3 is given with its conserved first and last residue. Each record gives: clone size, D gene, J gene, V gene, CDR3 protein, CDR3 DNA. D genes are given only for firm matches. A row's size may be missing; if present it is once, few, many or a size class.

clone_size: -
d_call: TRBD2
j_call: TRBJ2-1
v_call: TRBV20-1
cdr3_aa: CSAARVASGANEQFF
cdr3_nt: TGCAGTGCTGCCCGGGTGGCTAGCGGGGCTAACGAGCAGTTCTTC

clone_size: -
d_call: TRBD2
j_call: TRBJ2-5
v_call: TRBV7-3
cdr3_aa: CASSEAGQRGETQYF
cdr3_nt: TGTGCCAGCAGTGAAGCCGGCCAGCGGGGAGAGACCCAGTACTTC

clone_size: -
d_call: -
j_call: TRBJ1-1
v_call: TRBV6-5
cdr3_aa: CASSYSGVRNTEAFF
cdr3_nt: TGTGCCAGCAGTTACTCAGGGGTTCGGAACACTGAAGCTTTCTTT

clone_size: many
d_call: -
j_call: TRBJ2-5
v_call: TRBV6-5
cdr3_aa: CASSPGQIQETQYF
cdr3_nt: TGTGCCAGCAGTCCTGGACAGATACAAGAGACCCAGTACTTC

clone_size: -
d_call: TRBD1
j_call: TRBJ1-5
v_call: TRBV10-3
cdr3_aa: CAISESVGTGNRQPQHF
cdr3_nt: TGTGCCATCAGTGAGTCTGTCGGGACAGGCAATCGGCAGCCCCAGCATTTT

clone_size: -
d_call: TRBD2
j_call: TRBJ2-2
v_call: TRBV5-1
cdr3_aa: CASSPGGIAGVIHTGELFF
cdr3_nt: TGCGCCAGCAGCCCCGGGGGGATAGCGGGGGTCATCCACACCGGGGAGCTGTTTTTT

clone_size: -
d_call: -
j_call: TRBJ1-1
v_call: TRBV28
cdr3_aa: CASSFPRENTEAFF
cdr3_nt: TGTGCCAGCAGTTTCCCCCGGGAGAACACTGAAGCTTTCTTT

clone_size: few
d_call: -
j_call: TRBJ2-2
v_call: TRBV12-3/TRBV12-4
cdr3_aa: CASSSTWTESRTGELFF
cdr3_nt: TGTGCCAGCAGCTCGACGTGGACCGAGTCGAGGACCGGGGAGCTGTTTTTT

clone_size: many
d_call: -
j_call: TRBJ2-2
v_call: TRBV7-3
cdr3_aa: CASSLAGPQGGELFF
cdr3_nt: TGTGCCAGCAGCTTGGCGGGACCCCAGGGCGGGGAGCTGTTTTTT

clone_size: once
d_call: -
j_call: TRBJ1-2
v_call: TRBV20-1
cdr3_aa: CSASRSEGGDPYGYTF
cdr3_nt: TGCAGTGCTAGTAGATCGGAGGGAGGGGACCCCTATGGCTACACCTTC

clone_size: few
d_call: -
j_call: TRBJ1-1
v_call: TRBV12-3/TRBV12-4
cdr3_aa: CASSTKLNTEAFF
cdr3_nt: TGTGCCAGCAGTACAAAGTTGAACACTGAAGCTTTCTTT

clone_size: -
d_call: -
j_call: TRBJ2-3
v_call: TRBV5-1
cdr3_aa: CASSGLHTDTQYF
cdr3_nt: TGCGCCAGCAGCGGGCTACACACAGATACGCAGTATTTT

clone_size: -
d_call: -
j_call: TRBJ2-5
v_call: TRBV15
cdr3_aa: CATRDLSRTQYF
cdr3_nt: TGTGCCACCCGGGACTTATCAAGGACCCAGTACTTC

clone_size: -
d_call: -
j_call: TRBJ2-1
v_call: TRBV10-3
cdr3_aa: CAISEGGVRDDEQFF
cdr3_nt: TGTGCCATCAGTGAAGGCGGGGTCCGAGACGATGAGCAGTTCTTC

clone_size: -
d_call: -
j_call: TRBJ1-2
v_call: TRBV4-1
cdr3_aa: CASSQDGINYGYTF
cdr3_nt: TGCGCCAGCAGCCAAGACGGGATAAACTATGGCTACACCTTC

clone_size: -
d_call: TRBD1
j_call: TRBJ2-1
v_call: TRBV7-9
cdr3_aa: CASSLRGGTGYNEQFF
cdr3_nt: TGTGCCAGCAGCCTCAGGGGGGGGACAGGGTACAATGAGCAGTTCTTC

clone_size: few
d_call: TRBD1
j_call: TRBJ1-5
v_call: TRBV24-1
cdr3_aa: CATSGGTGFVLDSNQPQHF
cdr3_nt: TGTGCCACCAGTGGGGGGACAGGGTTCGTTTTGGATAGCAATCAGCCCCAGCATTTT

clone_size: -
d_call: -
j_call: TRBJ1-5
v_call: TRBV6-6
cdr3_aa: CASSPHPLSNQPQHF
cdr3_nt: TGTGCCAGCAGTCCCCACCCGCTAAGCAATCAGCCCCAGCATTTT

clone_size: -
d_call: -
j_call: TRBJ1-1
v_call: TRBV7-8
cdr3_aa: CASSSEGENTEAFF
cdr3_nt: TGTGCCAGCAGCTCCGAGGGAGAGAACACTGAAGCTTTCTTT

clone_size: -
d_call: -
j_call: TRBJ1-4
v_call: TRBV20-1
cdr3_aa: CSARPRVGAVTFF
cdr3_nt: TGCAGTGCTAGACCCCGGGTAGGGGCGGTTACGTTTTTT

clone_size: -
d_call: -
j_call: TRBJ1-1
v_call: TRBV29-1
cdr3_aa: CSVVDRNTEAFF
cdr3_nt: TGCAGCGTGGTAGACAGGAACACTGAAGCTTTCTTT

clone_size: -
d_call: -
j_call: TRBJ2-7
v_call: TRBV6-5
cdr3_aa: CASSHETDSYEQYF
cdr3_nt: TGTGCCAGCAGTCACGAGACGGACTCCTACGAGCAGTACTTC

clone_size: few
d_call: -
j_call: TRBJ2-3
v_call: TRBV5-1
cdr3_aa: CASRENRNTDTQYF
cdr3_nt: TGCGCCAGCAGGGAGAACAGGAACACAGATACGCAGTATTTT

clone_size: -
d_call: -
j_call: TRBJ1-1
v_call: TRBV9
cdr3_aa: CASNRQPLNMNTEAFF
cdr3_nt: TGTGCCAGCAACAGACAGCCGCTCAATATGAACACTGAAGCTTTCTTT

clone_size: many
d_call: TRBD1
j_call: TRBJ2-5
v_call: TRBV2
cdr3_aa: CASSDSWTGQETQYF
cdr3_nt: TGTGCCAGCAGTGATTCTTGGACAGGGCAAGAGACCCAGTACTTC

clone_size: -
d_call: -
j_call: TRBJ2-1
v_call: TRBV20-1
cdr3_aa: CSAGLWGDNEQFF
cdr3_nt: TGCAGTGCGGGCCTGTGGGGGGACAATGAGCAGTTCTTC

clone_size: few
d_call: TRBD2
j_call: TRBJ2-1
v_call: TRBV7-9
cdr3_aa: CASSRPGLRYNEQFF
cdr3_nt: TGTGCCAGCAGCCGCCCGGGACTACGGTACAATGAGCAGTTCTTC

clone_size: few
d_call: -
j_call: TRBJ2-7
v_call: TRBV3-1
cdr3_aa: CASSQGGVQEQYF
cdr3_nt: TGTGCCAGCAGCCAAGGCGGGGTGCAGGAGCAGTACTTC

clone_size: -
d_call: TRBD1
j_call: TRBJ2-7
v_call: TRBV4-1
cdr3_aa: CASSQEGQGTYEQYF
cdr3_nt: TGCGCCAGCAGCCAAGAGGGACAGGGGACCTACGAGCAGTACTTC

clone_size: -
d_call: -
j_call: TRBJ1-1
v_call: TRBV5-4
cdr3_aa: CASSLRVTTEAFF
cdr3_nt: TGTGCCAGCAGCCTCAGGGTTACCACTGAAGCTTTCTTT

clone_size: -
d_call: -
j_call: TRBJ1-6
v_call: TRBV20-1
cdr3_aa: CSARTNSNNSPLHF
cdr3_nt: TGCAGTGCTAGAACGAATTCTAATAATTCACCCCTCCACTTT

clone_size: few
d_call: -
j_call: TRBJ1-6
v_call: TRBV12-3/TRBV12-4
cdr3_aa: CASSLSQGNSPLHF
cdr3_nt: TGTGCCAGCAGTTTGTCCCAGGGGAATTCACCCCTCCACTTT

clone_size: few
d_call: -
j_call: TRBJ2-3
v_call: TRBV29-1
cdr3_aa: CSVPWGDTQYF
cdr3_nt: TGCAGCGTACCCTGGGGGGATACGCAGTATTTT

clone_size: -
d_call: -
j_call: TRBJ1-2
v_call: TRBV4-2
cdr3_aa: CASSQGPGYGYTF
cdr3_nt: TGTGCCAGCAGCCAAGGGCCAGGTTATGGCTACACCTTC

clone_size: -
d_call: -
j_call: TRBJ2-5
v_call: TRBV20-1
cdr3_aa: CSARRQQETQYF
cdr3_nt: TGCAGTGCGAGGAGGCAGCAAGAGACCCAGTACTTC

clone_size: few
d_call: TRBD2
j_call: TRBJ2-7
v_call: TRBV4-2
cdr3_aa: CASSQQFISGGAYEQYF
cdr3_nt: TGTGCCAGCAGCCAACAATTTATTAGCGGGGGGGCCTACGAGCAGTACTTC

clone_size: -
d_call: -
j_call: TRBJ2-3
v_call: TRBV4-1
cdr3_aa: CASSPVGVPTDTQYF
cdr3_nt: TGCGCCAGCAGCCCTGTGGGGGTCCCCACAGATACGCAGTATTTT

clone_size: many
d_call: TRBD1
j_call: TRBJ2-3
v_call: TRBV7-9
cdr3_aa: CASSAPGTGYTDTQYF
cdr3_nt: TGTGCCAGCAGCGCCCCCGGGACAGGGTACACAGATACGCAGTATTTT

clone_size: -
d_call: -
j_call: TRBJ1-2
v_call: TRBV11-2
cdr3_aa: CASSRTPGIVYGYTF
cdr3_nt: TGTGCCAGCAGCCGAACACCGGGAATCGTCTATGGCTACACCTTC

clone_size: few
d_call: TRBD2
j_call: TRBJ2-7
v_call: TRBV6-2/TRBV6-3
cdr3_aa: CASSSGLAGYEQYF
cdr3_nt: TGTGCCAGCAGTTCTGGACTAGCGGGCTACGAGCAGTACTTC

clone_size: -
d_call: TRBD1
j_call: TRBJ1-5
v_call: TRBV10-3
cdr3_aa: CAISERGQGGQPQHF
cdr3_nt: TGTGCCATCAGTGAGCGGGGACAGGGGGGTCAGCCCCAGCATTTT

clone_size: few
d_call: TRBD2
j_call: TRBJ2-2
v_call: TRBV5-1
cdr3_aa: CASSARTSGGNGELFF
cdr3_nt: TGCGCCAGCAGCGCCCGGACTAGCGGGGGAAACGGGGAGCTGTTTTTT

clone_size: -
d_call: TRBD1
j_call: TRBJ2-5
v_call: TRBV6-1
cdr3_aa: CASRRQGIGGTQYF
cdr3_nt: TGTGCCAGCAGACGACAGGGAATAGGTGGGACCCAGTACTTC

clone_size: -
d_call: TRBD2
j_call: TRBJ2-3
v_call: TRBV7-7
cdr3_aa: CASSRGAGGLADTQYF
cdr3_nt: TGTGCCAGCAGCCGAGGGGCGGGGGGGTTAGCAGATACGCAGTATTTT

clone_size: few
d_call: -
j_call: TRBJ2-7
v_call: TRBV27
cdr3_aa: CASSFSISYEQYF
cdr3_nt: TGTGCCAGCAGTTTCTCAATCTCCTACGAGCAGTACTTC

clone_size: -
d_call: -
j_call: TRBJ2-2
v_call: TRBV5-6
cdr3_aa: CASSLIRTGELFF
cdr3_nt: TGTGCCAGCAGCTTGATCCGGACCGGGGAGCTGTTTTTT

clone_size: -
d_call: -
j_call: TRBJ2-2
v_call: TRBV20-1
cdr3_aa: CSAGRGTGELFF
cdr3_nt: TGCAGTGCTGGGAGGGGGACCGGGGAGCTGTTTTTT

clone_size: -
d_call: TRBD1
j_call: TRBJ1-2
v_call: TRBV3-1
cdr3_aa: CASSQRTGGINYGYTF
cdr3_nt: TGTGCCAGCAGCCAAAGGACAGGGGGCATCAACTATGGCTACACCTTC

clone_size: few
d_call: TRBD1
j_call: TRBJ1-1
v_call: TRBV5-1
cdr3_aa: CASSPGQVGYEAFF
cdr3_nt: TGCGCCAGCAGCCCGGGACAGGTTGGCTATGAAGCTTTCTTT

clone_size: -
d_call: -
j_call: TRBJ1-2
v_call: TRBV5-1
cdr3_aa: CASSLWTESYYGYTF
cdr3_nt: TGCGCCAGCAGCTTGTGGACCGAAAGCTACTATGGCTACACCTTC

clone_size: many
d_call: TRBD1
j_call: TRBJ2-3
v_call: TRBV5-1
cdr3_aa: CASSSQGATDTQYF
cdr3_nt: TGCGCCAGCAGCTCACAGGGGGCTACAGATACGCAGTATTTT

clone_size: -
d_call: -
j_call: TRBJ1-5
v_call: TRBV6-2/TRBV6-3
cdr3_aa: CAISELYQPQHF
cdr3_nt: TGTGCCATATCCGAATTATATCAGCCCCAGCATTTT

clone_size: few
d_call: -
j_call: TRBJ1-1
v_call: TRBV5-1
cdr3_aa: CASSPRGQNTEAFF
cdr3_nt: TGCGCCAGCAGCCCCAGGGGACAGAACACTGAAGCTTTCTTT

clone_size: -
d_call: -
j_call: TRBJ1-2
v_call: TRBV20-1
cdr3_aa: CSAPEGAGFYLAF
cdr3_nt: TGCAGTGCTCCTGAGGGAGCCGGTTTCTATCTCGCCTTC